The rows below give T cell receptor beta chains drawn from one sample of a study of breast tumors, draining lymph nodes, adjacent tissues. TCRdb re-called the multiplex PCR reads with MiXCR, one entry per CDR3 protein. The sample gives approximately 130,000 distinct CDR3 sequences, 20% to 25% of which show up once; about 2.2% is in the top ten. Sequencing used axillary lymph node tissue. These receptors all stem from a female donor with breast cancer. Some clones in this sample may be carry-over from other donors' samples. CDR3s include the opening cysteine and the closing phenylalanine or tryptophan. A D gene is named only where the DNA matches it firmly. Some rows have no size entry. The others give once, few or many, or a class for an expanded clone.

d_call: TRBD1
j_call: TRBJ2-3
v_call: TRBV15
clone_size: many
cdr3_length: 14
cdr3_nt: TGTGCCACCAGGGGGACAGGGGGCTTAGATACGCAGTATTTT
cdr3_aa: CATRGTGGLDTQYF

d_call: NA
j_call: TRBJ1-5
v_call: TRBV7-2
clone_size: many
cdr3_length: 15
cdr3_nt: TGTGCCAGCAGCTTAGCGCTAACAGGCCATCAGCCCCAGCATTTT
cdr3_aa: CASSLALTGHQPQHF

d_call: TRBD1
j_call: TRBJ1-2
v_call: TRBV6-5
clone_size: many
cdr3_length: 14
cdr3_nt: TGTGCCAGCAGTCCTAGGACAGGGCGGTATGGCTACACCTTC
cdr3_aa: CASSPRTGRYGYTF

d_call: NA
j_call: TRBJ1-4
v_call: TRBV6-5
clone_size: many
cdr3_length: 17
cdr3_nt: TGTGCCAGCCGCAGACGGCCCCTTGATTCAAGTAATGAAAAACTGTTTTTT
cdr3_aa: CASRRRPLDSSNEKLFF

d_call: TRBD1
j_call: TRBJ2-7
v_call: TRBV7-3
clone_size: many
cdr3_length: 13
cdr3_nt: TGTGCCAGCAGCTGGGACAGGAACTACGAGCAGTACTTC
cdr3_aa: CASSWDRNYEQYF

d_call: NA
j_call: TRBJ2-7
v_call: TRBV15
clone_size: many
cdr3_length: 17
cdr3_nt: TGTGCCACCAGCAGAGTCATCAACAGGGCCCTCTCCTACGAGCAGTACTTC
cdr3_aa: CATSRVINRALSYEQYF

d_call: TRBD2
j_call: TRBJ2-3
v_call: TRBV20-1
clone_size: many
cdr3_length: 17
cdr3_nt: TGCAGTGCCCATCCCCTCCGGACTAGCGGAAACACAGATACGCAGTATTTT
cdr3_aa: CSAHPLRTSGNTDTQYF

d_call: NA
j_call: TRBJ1-5
v_call: TRBV20-1
clone_size: few
cdr3_length: 14
cdr3_nt: TGCAGTGCTCCGATGGGGGGGTACAATCAGCCCCAGCATTTT
cdr3_aa: CSAPMGGYNQPQHF

d_call: NA
j_call: TRBJ2-7
v_call: TRBV9
clone_size: many
cdr3_length: 15
cdr3_nt: TGTGCCAGCAGCGTAGGTGGGGACACTTCCTACGAGCAGTACTTC
cdr3_aa: CASSVGGDTSYEQYF

d_call: NA
j_call: TRBJ1-2
v_call: TRBV28
clone_size: many
cdr3_length: 12
cdr3_nt: TGTGCCAGCAGTTTGTCAGGGTTTGGCTACACCTTC
cdr3_aa: CASSLSGFGYTF

d_call: NA
j_call: TRBJ2-3
v_call: TRBV5-1
clone_size: NA
cdr3_length: 16
cdr3_nt: TGCGCCAGTGACCCCACCAGGGACATACGTTCAGATACGCAGTATTTT
cdr3_aa: CASDPTRDIRSDTQYF

d_call: NA
j_call: TRBJ2-5
v_call: TRBV5-4
clone_size: few
cdr3_length: 15
cdr3_nt: TGTGCCAGCAGTGGAGAAACAGGGATACAAGAGACCCAGTACTTC
cdr3_aa: CASSGETGIQETQYF

d_call: NA
j_call: TRBJ1-2
v_call: TRBV29-1
clone_size: many
cdr3_length: 15
cdr3_nt: TGCAGCGTGGGGGCAGACAATCCCCCATTTTATGGCTACACCTTC
cdr3_aa: CSVGADNPPFYGYTF

d_call: TRBD2
j_call: TRBJ2-3
v_call: TRBV19
clone_size: NA
cdr3_length: 15
cdr3_nt: TGTGCCAGTAGTGGCACTAGCGGGAGTACAGATACGCAGTATTTT
cdr3_aa: CASSGTSGSTDTQYF

d_call: TRBD1
j_call: TRBJ2-1
v_call: TRBV5-5
clone_size: many
cdr3_length: 13
cdr3_nt: TGTGCCAGCAGGGGACAGGGGCGGGGTGAGCAGTTCTTC
cdr3_aa: CASRGQGRGEQFF

d_call: NA
j_call: TRBJ1-2
v_call: TRBV6-4
clone_size: many
cdr3_length: 15
cdr3_nt: TGTGCCAGCAGTGACAACACCCCTGGACACTATGGCTACACCTTC
cdr3_aa: CASSDNTPGHYGYTF

d_call: NA
j_call: TRBJ1-2
v_call: TRBV28
clone_size: few
cdr3_length: 16
cdr3_nt: TGTGCCAGCAGTTTATTGGGCAGCAACGTTAACTATGGCTACACCTTC
cdr3_aa: CASSLLGSNVNYGYTF

d_call: TRBD1
j_call: TRBJ2-2
v_call: TRBV5-6
clone_size: NA
cdr3_length: 16
cdr3_nt: TGTGCCAGCAGCTTGTCAGGGACAGGGAACACCGGGGAGCTGTTTTTT
cdr3_aa: CASSLSGTGNTGELFF

d_call: TRBD1
j_call: TRBJ1-6
v_call: TRBV11-2
clone_size: many
cdr3_length: 15
cdr3_nt: TGTGCCAGCAGCCTTGACAGGGTAGAAAATTCACCCCTCCACTTT
cdr3_aa: CASSLDRVENSPLHF

d_call: NA
j_call: TRBJ2-3
v_call: TRBV5-5
clone_size: many
cdr3_length: 13
cdr3_nt: TGTGCCAGCAGCTTCGATGCAGGGGATACGCAGTATTTT
cdr3_aa: CASSFDAGDTQYF

d_call: NA
j_call: TRBJ2-1
v_call: TRBV30
clone_size: NA
cdr3_length: 11
cdr3_nt: TGTGCCTGGGGAAAATACAATGAGCGGTTCTTC
cdr3_aa: CAWGKYNERFF

d_call: NA
j_call: TRBJ1-5
v_call: TRBV4-1
clone_size: many
cdr3_length: 12
cdr3_nt: TGCGCCAGCAGCCAAGGGCTATGGCCCCAGCATTTT
cdr3_aa: CASSQGLWPQHF

d_call: TRBD2
j_call: TRBJ2-6
v_call: TRBV6-1
clone_size: NA
cdr3_length: 17
cdr3_nt: TGTGCCAGCGCATTAGCGGGAGGAAGCTCTGGGGCCAACGTCCTGACTTTC
cdr3_aa: CASALAGGSSGANVLTF

d_call: TRBD2
j_call: TRBJ2-3
v_call: TRBV5-4
clone_size: NA
cdr3_length: 17
cdr3_nt: TGTGCCAGCAGCTTGGCGATGGCGGGAGGGTGGTCAGATACGCAGTATTTT
cdr3_aa: CASSLAMAGGWSDTQYF

d_call: TRBD1
j_call: TRBJ1-2
v_call: TRBV6-4
clone_size: many
cdr3_length: 14
cdr3_nt: TGTGCCAGCAGTGACACGGACAGGGGACATGGCTACACCTTC
cdr3_aa: CASSDTDRGHGYTF

d_call: NA
j_call: TRBJ2-2
v_call: TRBV5-1
clone_size: many
cdr3_length: 12
cdr3_nt: TGCGCCACCTCAGGGAACACCGGGGAGCTGTTTTTT
cdr3_aa: CATSGNTGELFF

d_call: TRBD1
j_call: TRBJ1-6
v_call: TRBV5-5
clone_size: many
cdr3_length: 18
cdr3_nt: TGTGCCAGCAGCTCACGGACAGGGGCCGTCTCCTATAATTCACCCCTCCACTTT
cdr3_aa: CASSSRTGAVSYNSPLHF

d_call: TRBD1
j_call: TRBJ1-5
v_call: TRBV19
clone_size: few
cdr3_length: 16
cdr3_nt: TGTGCCAGTAGCTGGGGACAGGTATATAGCAATCAGCCCCAGCATTTT
cdr3_aa: CASSWGQVYSNQPQHF

d_call: NA
j_call: TRBJ2-2
v_call: TRBV9
clone_size: many
cdr3_length: 15
cdr3_nt: TGTGCCAGCAGCGTGGGTGGGTCGGGCACCGGGGAGCTGTTTTTT
cdr3_aa: CASSVGGSGTGELFF

d_call: NA
j_call: TRBJ2-1
v_call: TRBV12-3/TRBV12-4
clone_size: many
cdr3_length: 17
cdr3_nt: TGTGCCAGCAGTCCCCGGGACCTAAGCTCGGGGTACAATGAGCAGTTCTTC
cdr3_aa: CASSPRDLSSGYNEQFF

d_call: NA
j_call: TRBJ2-7
v_call: TRBV4-2
clone_size: many
cdr3_length: 14
cdr3_nt: TGTGCCAGCAGCCAAGGCGAATCAGCCTACGAGCAGTACTTC
cdr3_aa: CASSQGESAYEQYF